These 3 T cell receptor beta chains share one sample of origin, sequenced in a study of T-cell memory formation after mild COVID-19. Each CDR3 protein is one row after TCRdb ran MiXCR on the 5' RACE reads. The top ten clones hold 3% to 4% of a sample with roughly 220,000 distinct CDR3 sequences, approximately 10% of them seen once. The sample consisted of PBMCs or a T cell subset sorted from them (not recorded which). These receptors originate from a man between 18 and 35 years old who had mild COVID-19 (a few samples of this study predate the infection). Cell type and time point are not known.

V gene TRBV12-3 or TRBV12-4 combines with J gene TRBJ2-7; D gene uncertain. The CDR3 totals 14 residues. Trimming left V 6 bases short and J 0 bases short, with 12 bases between. CDR3 region: CASRINPHSYEQYF. As DNA, the CDR3 is TGTGCCAGCAGAATAAACCCTCACTCCTACGAGCAGTACTTC.

The rearrangement joins TRBV12-3 or TRBV12-4 to TRBJ1-2; D may be TRBD1 (5 bases). V lost 2 bases, J lost 6 bases, and 10 bases lay in between. This CDR3 contains 13 residues. The CDR3 DNA follows: TGTGCCAGCAGTTTAAAGGGACCTAATGGCTACACCTTC. It translates to CASSLKGPNGYTF.

This clonotype has at least ten counts. This rearrangement joins TRBV27 to TRBJ2-3; 8 bases are shared with TRBD2. The germline V gene has CDR1 MNHEY and CDR2 SMNVEV (reference sequence). CDR3 length: 15 residues. Losses at the gene ends were 7 bases for V and 3 bases for J; bases not matched to a gene: 9. CDR3 residues: CASTGGGRGTDTQYF. CDR3 DNA sequence: TGTGCCAGCACCGGGGGGGGCCGGGGGACAGATACGCAGTATTTT.